One and the same sample provided the 29 T cell receptor beta chains below, sequenced in a study of response to subunit inactivated influenza vaccine (dated by TCRdb to between 2017 and 2018). Library construction relied on RT-PCR. The run used an Illumina HiSeq 2500. In-frame beta chains were kept once TCRdb had trimmed the public reads at Q25 with fastp and called clones with MiXCR. Every entry covers one CDR3 protein and lists the most common genes and DNA from its rows. Recorded for this sample are some 500,000 distinct CDR3 sequences; about 25% of them occurred a single time. The ten top clones hold less than 2.5% of the sample. Sequences were derived from CD4+ T cells sorted from PBMCs, sampled 5 to 6 days after vaccination. Receptor source: a man aged 50 to 60 who received an inactivated influenza vaccine. Donor details come from another sample of the same person, matched by shared clones.

This chain links TRBV5-5 with TRBJ1-2; 9 bases fit TRBD1. V was pared by 5 bases and J by 5 bases, with 13 bases of the junction left unmatched. This CDR3 spans 16 amino acids. From germline, CDR1 is SGHKS and CDR2 YYEKEE (reference sequence). CDR3 coding DNA: TGTGCCAGCAGTCTCGAGATGGGACAGGGAACGTATGGCTACACCTTC. Its translation: CASSLEMGQGTYGYTF.

This clonotype came up a few times. The chain couples TRBV4-3 to TRBJ2-3; 7 nucleotides align to TRBD2. The V segment lost 2 bases and the J segment 0 bases; nucleotides outside the gene matches: 5. The CDR3 spans 16 residues. Germline V gene lookup returns CDR1 LGHNA and CDR2 YSLEER. CDR3 bases: TGCGCCAGCAGCCAACGGGGGGTCCCTAGCACAGATACGCAGTATTTT. Protein product: CASSQRGVPSTDTQYF.

The chain has TRBV7-2 and TRBJ1-5; a weak D match, TRBD1 (5 bases). Trimming shortened V by 5 bases and J by 0 bases, and 11 bases separated the two germline ends. Germline assignment: CDR1 SGHTA and CDR2 FQGNSA. The CDR3 is made up of 15 amino acids. Here the CDR3 reads CASSPGYYSNQPQHF. CDR3 DNA sequence: TGTGCCAGCAGCCCAGGGTATTATAGCAATCAGCCCCAGCATTTT.

In its sample, this clonotype was seen a few times. The chain couples TRBV7-9 to TRBJ1-6, with D perhaps TRBD1 (5 bases). This CDR3 contains 14 residues. Trimming cost V 4 bases and J 9 bases, with 13 bases left between them. Germline CDR1 SEHNR, CDR2 FQNEAQ (reference sequence). The CDR3, as DNA: TGTGCCAGCAGCTGGGACGGGGTGGTTTCACCCCTCCACTTT. It yields the protein CASSWDGVVSPLHF.

This clonotype was seen a handful of times. The chain is built from TRBV12-3 or TRBV12-4 and TRBJ2-5; D is perhaps TRBD1 (6 bases). Between the trimmed V and J ends, which lost 0 bases and 1 base, there was a span of 12 bases. The CDR3 contains 16 residues. CDR3 sequence (DNA): TGTGCCAGCAGTTTAGCCAGGGGCGATACCCAAGAGACCCAGTACTTC. This gives the protein CASSLARGDTQETQYF.

In its sample, this clonotype was seen a few times. This chain connects TRBV9 to TRBJ2-7; 12 bases line up with TRBD2. This CDR3 has 15 residues. V lost 3 bases and J lost 3; bases outside the gene matches: 4. Germline CDR1 is SGDLS and CDR2 is YYNGEE. CDR3 sequence: CASSATLAGGYEQYF. CDR3 coding DNA: TGTGCCAGCAGCGCCACACTAGCGGGAGGCTACGAGCAGTACTTC.

This clonotype was picked up a small number of times. J is TRBJ2-7 and V is TRBV7-2; 8 bases align to TRBD2. J gave up 2 bases and V 0 bases, and 9 bases lay outside the gene matches. The CDR3 runs 17 residues. Germline V CDR1 and CDR2: SGHTA, FQGNSA. The CDR3 coding sequence is TGTGCCAGCAGCTTAGCGCGGAATAGCGGGGTCCCCTACGAGCAGTACTTC. Its translation: CASSLARNSGVPYEQYF.

On this clonotype: A much larger clone is a single base away; this may be a read error. V and J are TRBV12-3 or TRBV12-4 and TRBJ2-1; D is possibly TRBD2 (6 bases). The CDR3 contains 15 residues. V lost 3 bases, J lost 9 bases, and 18 bases lay in between. The CDR3 region has the DNA TGTGCCAGCAGTTTGTCGGGGCGGGGATATTCTGAGCAGTTCTTC. It codes for CASSLSGRGYSEQFF.

Only a few counts were recorded for this clonotype. The V and J genes are TRBV10-1 and TRBJ2-3, with D perhaps matching TRBD2 (6 bases). V lost 2 bases and J lost 0, with 9 bases in between. The CDR3 is 15 amino acids. Looked up from germline, CDR1 is WNHNN and CDR2 is SYGVQD (reference sequence). The CDR3 here is CASSEMGLSTDTQYF. The CDR3 DNA reads as TGCGCCAGCAGTGAGATGGGACTCAGCACAGATACGCAGTATTTT.

This clonotype was observed a handful of times. The CDR3 is CASSSGPGADSPLHF. Here the CDR3 DNA reads TGCGCCAGCAGCTCGGGGCCGGGCGCGGATTCACCCCTCCACTTT. The rearrangement uses TRBV5-1 and TRBJ1-6, with D possibly being TRBD1 (5 bases). The CDR3 contains 15 residues. CDR1 and CDR2 (germline): SGHRS, YFSETQ. V was clipped by 3 bases and J by 8 bases, with 15 bases between them.

J is TRBJ1-5 and V is TRBV15; perhaps TRBD1 as D (5 bases). Trimming stripped 9 bases from V and 2 bases from J, with 11 bases between. Germline CDR1 LNHNV, CDR2 YYDKDF (reference sequence). The CDR3 loop spans 13 amino acids. The CDR3 region has the DNA TGTGCCACTGGCCGGGGCGGCAATCAGCCCCAGCATTTT. It encodes CATGRGGNQPQHF.

This chain connects TRBV6-2 or TRBV6-3 to TRBJ2-2, with D tentatively TRBD1 (5 bases). The CDR3 loop spans 14 amino acids. CDR1 MNHEY and CDR2 SVGEGT come from the germline V gene. The V end lost 10 bases, the J end lost 3 bases, and 15 bases lay between the germline ends. The CDR3 coding sequence is TGTGCCACGAAGAACCTCAGGGACACCGGGGAGCTGTTTTTT. Protein product: CATKNLRDTGELFF.

The chain has TRBV5-1 and TRBJ2-1, with unresolved D. The CDR3 totals 12 residues. Germline CDR1 and CDR2: SGHRS and YFSETQ. Trimming removed 0 bases at V and 9 bases at J, with 7 bases between. The CDR3 DNA reads as TGCGCCAGCAGCTTGGTGTTCCGTGAGCAGTTCTTC. Translated: CASSLVFREQFF. The entire variable domain, with the rest obtained from reference TRBV5-1 and TRBJ2-1, is as follows: KAGVTQTPRYLIKTRGQQVTLSCSPISGHRSVSWYQQTPGQGLQFLFEYFSETQRNKGNFPGRFSGRQFSNSRSEMNVSTLELGDSALYLCASSLVFREQFFGPGTRLTVL.

This chain uses TRBV7-3 with TRBJ2-2; D remains unclear. Per the germline V gene, CDR1 is SGHTA and CDR2 is FQGTGA. CDR3 length: 14 residues. Deletions cut 3 bases from V and 7 bases from J, with 12 bases between. The CDR3 DNA sequence: TGTGCCAGCAGCTTTGGCTTATTGGACGGGGAGCTGTTTTTT. Its protein product is CASSFGLLDGELFF.

The table lists this clonotype with a few counts. The CDR3 coding sequence is TGTGCCAGCAGCTCCGTAACAGGGACTGAAGCTTTCTTT. Protein product: CASSSVTGTEAFF. The chain recombines TRBV5-5 with TRBJ1-1; maybe TRBD1 (6 bases). The CDR3 spans 13 residues. Trimming pared 3 bases from V and 5 bases from J, leaving 11 bases between. The germline V gene has CDR1 SGHKS and CDR2 YYEKEE (reference sequence).

The chain is built from TRBV6-5 and TRBJ2-7; 7 nucleotides line up with TRBD1. There are 14 residues in the CDR3. The germline V gene encodes CDR1 MNHEY and CDR2 SVGAGI. The V and J ends lost 3 bases and 2 bases, in that order; junction bases with no gene match: 4. The CDR3 protein is CASSYRTGAYEQYF. CDR3 DNA sequence: TGTGCCAGCAGTTATAGAACAGGGGCCTACGAGCAGTACTTC.

This chain uses TRBV20-1 with TRBJ2-5; 7 bases agree with TRBD2. Trimming removed 4 bases from V and 4 bases from J; junction bases left unmatched: 9. CDR1 and CDR2 from the germline V gene are DFQATT and SNEGSKA (reference sequence). This CDR3 comprises 14 residues. The DNA of the CDR3 is TGCAGTGCTATTCCAGCTAGCGGAACAGAGACCCAGTACTTC. It codes for CSAIPASGTETQYF.

The J gene is TRBJ2-5, the V gene TRBV7-9; D is possibly TRBD2 (5 bases). Trimming left V 2 bases short and J 4 bases short, with 14 bases between. The CDR3 extends over 15 amino acids. In germline, CDR1 is SEHNR, CDR2 FQNEAQ (reference sequence). This CDR3 reads CASSLYRSGGETQYF. CDR3 sequence (DNA): TGTGCCAGCAGCTTATACAGATCAGGAGGAGAGACCCAGTACTTC.

This clonotype has more than one count but fewer than ten. The V and J genes are TRBV20-1 and TRBJ2-3, with D unresolved. Deletions cut 0 bases from V and 0 bases from J, with 13 bases between. CDR3 size: 16 residues. Germline assignment: CDR1 DFQATT and CDR2 SNEGSKA (reference sequence). Here the CDR3 DNA reads TGCAGTGCTAGAGATCGCAGAAGAACGAGCACAGATACGCAGTATTTT. Translation: CSARDRRRTSTDTQYF.

This clonotype was seen a handful of times. V usage is TRBV29-1 and J usage is TRBJ2-7; perhaps TRBD2 as D (5 bases). The CDR3 extends over 13 amino acids. V gave up 6 bases and J gave up 7 bases, with 19 bases separating them. Germline V gene lookup returns CDR1 SQVTM and CDR2 ANQGSEA. CDR3 in amino acids: CSVAPDLGREQYF. The CDR3 DNA sequence: TGCAGCGTCGCCCCCGACTTGGGGAGAGAGCAGTACTTC.

This clonotype was recorded a few times. The chain couples TRBV20-1 to TRBJ2-5, with a tentative D call TRBD1 (6 bases). This CDR3 has 13 residues. The germline V and J ends were trimmed by 4 bases and 4 bases, with 13 bases remaining between them. Germline V lookup: CDR1 DFQATT, CDR2 SNEGSKA (reference sequence). The CDR3 DNA is TGCAGTGCTAAACAGGGTGCCCGAGAGACCCAGTACTTC. This translates into CSAKQGARETQYF.

In its sample, this clonotype was seen many times. The chain has TRBV6-1 and TRBJ1-2, with D possibly matching TRBD1 (6 bases). Germline lookup yields CDR1 MNHNS and CDR2 SASEGT. The CDR3 runs 13 residues. Trimming stripped 5 bases from V and 4 bases from J, with 11 bases between. Here the CDR3 DNA reads TGTGCCAGCAGTCGGACAGTAGCCTATGGCTACACCTTC. Its translation is CASSRTVAYGYTF.

This clonotype was found a few times. This rearrangement joins TRBV6-1 to TRBJ2-2; D perhaps matches TRBD2 (6 bases). There are 14 residues in the CDR3. Looked up from germline, CDR1 is MNHNS and CDR2 is SASEGT. The V gene lost 9 bases and the J gene lost 6 bases, with 17 bases spanning the gap. The CDR3 here is CASDLTSPSGELFF. The CDR3 DNA reads as TGTGCCAGTGACCTTACTAGCCCCTCCGGGGAGCTGTTTTTT.

V is TRBV4-1 and J is TRBJ1-1; 8 nucleotides match TRBD1. The CDR3 spans 17 residues. J gave up 0 bases and V 2 bases, and 8 bases lay outside the gene matches. The V gene's germline CDR1 is MGHRA and CDR2 YSYEKL. CDR3 sequence: CASSQRDRRYLNTEAFF. The CDR3 region has the DNA TGCGCCAGCAGCCAACGGGACAGGCGATACCTGAACACTGAAGCTTTCTTT.

The DNA for the CDR3 is TGTGCCACCCGTCCCCAAGGAGGGAACACTGAAGCTTTCTTT. Translated: CATRPQGGNTEAFF. This chain joins TRBV24-1 and TRBJ1-1; D remains ambiguous. The germline CDR1 and CDR2 sequences are KGHDR and SFDVKD. V gave up 9 bases and J gave up 1 base, with 14 bases separating them. The CDR3 spans 14 residues.

In its sample, this clonotype was seen a few times. The chain couples TRBV4-3 to TRBJ2-7; 10 bases are a match to TRBD1. CDR1 and CDR2 (germline): LGHNA, YSLEER. The CDR3 covers 14 residues. Trimming removed 4 bases from V and 5 bases from J; junction bases left unmatched: 5. CDR3 region: CASSLRDRGDEQYF. The CDR3 nucleotides are TGCGCCAGCAGCCTCCGGGACAGGGGTGACGAGCAGTACTTC.

Details on this clonotype: A read error may account for a junction end that differs from germline. The V call is TRBV6-6, the J call TRBJ1-1; unclear D gene. This CDR3 comprises 12 residues. Germline V gives CDR1 MNHNY, CDR2 SVGAGI (reference sequence). DNA for the CDR3: TGTGCCAGCAAGAGGGCAGATTTGGATTGGATCTTT. It specifies CASKRADLDWIF.

This clonotype came up many times. V gene TRBV5-1 combines with J gene TRBJ2-7; a possible D gene is TRBD1 (6 bases). Germline values: CDR1 SGHRS, CDR2 YFSETQ. The length of the CDR3 is 15 residues. V was clipped by 0 bases and J by 9 bases, with 19 bases between them. The CDR3 spells CASSLEAGAGFGQYF. Written as DNA, the CDR3 is TGCGCCAGCAGCTTGGAGGCAGGGGCTGGGTTCGGGCAGTACTTC. Looking up the rest from reference TRBV5-1 and TRBJ2-7 gives the full variable domain: KAGVTQTPRYLIKTRGQQVTLSCSPISGHRSVSWYQQTPGQGLQFLFEYFSETQRNKGNFPGRFSGRQFSNSRSEMNVSTLELGDSALYLCASSLEAGAGFGQYFGPGTRLTVT.

The rearrangement links TRBV20-1 to TRBJ2-3; 12 bases align to TRBD2. The CDR3 loop spans 17 amino acids. The germline CDR1 and CDR2 sequences are DFQATT and SNEGSKA (reference sequence). After removal of 1 base from V and 8 bases from J, the junction contained 13 bases not matched to a gene. CDR3 nucleotide sequence: TGCAGTGCTAGAGGGGGACTAGCGGGTGACCGATGGGGTACGCAGTATTTT. Encoded protein: CSARGGLAGDRWGTQYF.